This T cell receptor beta chain is drawn from a study of blood T cell repertoires in COVID-19. The CDR3 covers 14 residues. Germline CDR1 KGHSH, CDR2 LQKENI. J was trimmed by 3 bases and V by 3 bases; bases with no gene match: 5. Per the original data handling: Amplification from reference gene primers served as the basis for estimated nucleated cell counts. TCRdb keeps only in-frame clones here, not all; method: immunoSEQ multiplex PCR. V and J calls and clone size come straight from that table; D and trimming were deduced from the DNA. The sample lists over 250,000 clones, 75% to 95% occurring once.

The sequenced sample was PBMCs or T cells enriched from blood (not recorded which). The receptor comes from a woman aged 25 to 39 who had recovered from COVID-19. The chain combines TRBV18 with TRBJ2-7; 7 bases match TRBD2. The CDR3 nucleotides are TGTGCCAGCTCACCCGGCGGGAGAAGCTACGAGCAGTACTTC. This codes for CASSPGGRSYEQYF.